One and the same sample provided the 5 T cell receptor beta chains below, sequenced in a study of graft-versus-host responses after intestinal transplantation. These receptors have no known antigen. This table comes from immunoSEQ multiplex PCR, and its TCRdb copy is limited to in-frame clones, with some not included. Of more than 80,000 clones listed, 75% to 90% were seen once; the top ten hold about 17%. The sequences come from unstimulated CD8+ T cells sorted from spleen or lymph node cells, collected before intestinal transplant. The receptors shown here come from a human donor who received an intestinal transplant.

V and J are TRBV6-6 and TRBJ1-1, with no clear D. CDR1 and CDR2 (germline): MNHNY, SVGAGI (reference sequence). Trimming cost V 6 bases and J 1 base, with 9 bases left between them. The CDR3 covers 13 residues. The CDR3 protein is CASRVEGNTEAFF. The CDR3 DNA sequence: TGTGCCAGCAGGGTGGAAGGGAACACTGAAGCTTTCTTT.

The chain couples TRBV9 to TRBJ2-2; TRBD2 agrees at 10 bases. Germline CDR1 is SGDLS and CDR2 is YYNGEE. The CDR3 is 19 residues long. V was pared by 0 bases and J by 7 bases, with 15 bases of the junction left unmatched. CDR3 in amino acids: CASSVELGGAGGPGGELFF. In DNA form, the CDR3 reads TGTGCCAGCAGCGTAGAACTCGGGGGAGCGGGAGGGCCCGGCGGGGAGCTGTTTTTT.

The genes are TRBV29-1 and TRBJ1-5, with a weak D call TRBD1 (5 bases). The CDR3 length is 16 residues. Germline V gene data show CDR1 as SQVTM and CDR2 as ANQGSEA. The germline V and J ends were trimmed by 0 bases and 3 bases, with 15 bases remaining between them. In nucleotides, the CDR3 is TGCAGCGTTGAAGATCAGGGTCAGTTAGCCAATCAGCCCCAGCATTTT. Encoded protein: CSVEDQGQLANQPQHF.

The chain is built from TRBV5-4 and TRBJ2-7; 14 positions match TRBD2. The CDR3 sequence is 17 residues long. Germline V gene data show CDR1 as SGHNT and CDR2 as YYREEE (reference sequence). V gave up 0 bases and J gave up 8 bases; unmatched junction bases: 10. The CDR3 protein is CASSLDYPGTSGRQQYF. CDR3 nucleotide sequence: TGTGCCAGCAGCTTGGATTATCCCGGGACTAGCGGGAGACAGCAGTACTTC.

The gene calls are TRBV5-5 and TRBJ2-7; TRBD1 might be the D (5 bases). The CDR3 has 14 amino acids. Per germline, CDR1 SGHKS and CDR2 YYEKEE (reference sequence). V lost 5 bases and J 1 base, leaving 13 bases between the germline ends. DNA for the CDR3: TGTGCCAGCAGTTTCTCCAGGGTGTCCTACGAGCAGTACTTC. The encoded protein is CASSFSRVSYEQYF.